This TCR beta chain is from a study of OX40 agonist ivuxolimab in advanced cancers. As for the study in general: Ivuxolimab, an agonist antibody against OX40 (CD134), was given to patients. Patients received ivuxolimab, an intravenous treatment, every 2 weeks at 0.01 to 10 mg/kg.

CDR3 length equals 17 residues. Germline V gene lookup returns CDR1 KGHSH and CDR2 LQKENI. V was trimmed by 0 bases and J by 0 bases, leaving 11 bases between them. Patients with autoimmune history or systemic immunosuppression were excluded. Clones were read by immunoSEQ multiplex PCR, and TCRdb kept only the in-frame ones, dropping some. The repertoire includes just over 80,000 clones, approximately 91% of them detected once, and around 0.7% sits in the top ten. This clone has a single count. This sequence originates from an adult with an advanced solid tumor such as melanoma, head and neck, liver or kidney cancer. V gene TRBV18 combines with J gene TRBJ1-4; D is unclear. This specimen was CD4+ or CD8+ T cells sorted from blood, taken in a trial of the OX40 agonist ivuxolimab. The CDR3 nucleotides are TGTGCCAGCTCACCACCCCTGACGGGTTCAACTAATGAAAAACTGTTTTTT. This sequence encodes CASSPPLTGSTNEKLFF. Filled out from reference TRBV18 and TRBJ1-4, the complete variable domain reads NAGVMQNPRHLVRRRGQEARLRCSPMKGHSHVYWYRQLPEEGLKFMVYLQKENIIDESGMPKERFSAEFPKEGPSILRIQQVVRGDSAAYFCASSPPLTGSTNEKLFFGSGTQLSVL.